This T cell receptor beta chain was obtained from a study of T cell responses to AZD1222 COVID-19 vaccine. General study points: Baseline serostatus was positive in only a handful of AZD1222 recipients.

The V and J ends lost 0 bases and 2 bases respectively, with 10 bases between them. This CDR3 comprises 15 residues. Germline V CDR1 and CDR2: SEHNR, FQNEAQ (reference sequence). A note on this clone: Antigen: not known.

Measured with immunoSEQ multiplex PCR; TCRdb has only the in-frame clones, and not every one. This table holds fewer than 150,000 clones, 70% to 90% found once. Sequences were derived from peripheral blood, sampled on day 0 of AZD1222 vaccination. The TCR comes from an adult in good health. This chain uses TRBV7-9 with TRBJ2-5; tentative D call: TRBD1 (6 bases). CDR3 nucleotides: TGTGCCAGCAGCTTAGCGAATGGACAGCAAGAGACCCAGTACTTC. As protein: CASSLANGQQETQYF.